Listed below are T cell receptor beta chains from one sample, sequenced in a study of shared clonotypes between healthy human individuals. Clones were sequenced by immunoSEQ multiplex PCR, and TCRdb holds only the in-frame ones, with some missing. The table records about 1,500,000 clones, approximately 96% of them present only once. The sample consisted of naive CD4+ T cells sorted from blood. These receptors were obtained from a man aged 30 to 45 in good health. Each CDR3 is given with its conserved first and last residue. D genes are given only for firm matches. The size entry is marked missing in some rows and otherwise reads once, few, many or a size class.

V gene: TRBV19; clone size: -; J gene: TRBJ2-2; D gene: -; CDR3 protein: CASSFGGELFF; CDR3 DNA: TGTGCCAGTAGTTTCGGCGGGGAGCTGTTTTTT
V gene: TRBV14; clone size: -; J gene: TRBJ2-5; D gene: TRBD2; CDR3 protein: CASSQRSGIAQETQYF; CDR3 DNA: TGTGCCAGCAGCCAACGTAGCGGGATAGCCCAAGAGACCCAGTACTTC
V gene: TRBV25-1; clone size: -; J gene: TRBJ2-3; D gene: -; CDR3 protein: CASSDLGQGTDTQYF; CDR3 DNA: TGTGCCAGCAGTGATCTGGGCCAGGGTACAGATACGCAGTATTTT
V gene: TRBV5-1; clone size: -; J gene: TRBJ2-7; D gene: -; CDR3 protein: CASSLTGNSYEQYF; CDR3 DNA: TGCGCCAGCAGCTTGACAGGGAACTCCTACGAGCAGTACTTC
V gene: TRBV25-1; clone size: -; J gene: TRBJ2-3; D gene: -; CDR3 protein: CASMVSRLGTDTQYF; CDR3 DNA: TGTGCCAGCATGGTTTCGAGGCTGGGAACAGATACGCAGTATTTT
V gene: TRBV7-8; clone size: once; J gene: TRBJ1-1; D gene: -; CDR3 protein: CASSSKATALPLNTEAFF; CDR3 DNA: TGTGCCAGCAGCTCTAAAGCGACAGCGCTCCCACTGAACACTGAAGCTTTCTTT
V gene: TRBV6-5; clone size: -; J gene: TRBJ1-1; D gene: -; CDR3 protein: CASSLIMGPKGAFF; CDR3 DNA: TGTGCCAGCAGCCTCATAATGGGGCCTAAAGGGGCTTTCTTT
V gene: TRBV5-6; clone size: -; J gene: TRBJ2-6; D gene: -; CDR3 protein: CASSPRLSGANVLTF; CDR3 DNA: TGTGCCAGCAGCCCGAGACTTTCTGGGGCCAACGTCCTGACTTTC
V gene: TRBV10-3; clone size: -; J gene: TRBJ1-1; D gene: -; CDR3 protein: CASKSGGVNTEAFF; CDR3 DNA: TGTGCCTCCAAATCGGGAGGGGTGAACACTGAAGCTTTCTTT
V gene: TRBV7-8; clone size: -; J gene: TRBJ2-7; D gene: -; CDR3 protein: CASSKGREQYF; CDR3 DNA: TGTGCCAGCAGCAAAGGGCGCGAGCAGTACTTC
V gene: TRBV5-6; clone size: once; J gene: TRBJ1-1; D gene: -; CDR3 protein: CASSLTGNTEAFF; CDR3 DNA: TGTGCCAGCAGCCTGACAGGGAACACTGAAGCTTTCTTT
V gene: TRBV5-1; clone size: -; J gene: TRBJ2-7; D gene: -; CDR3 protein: CASSPEGTASSYEQYF; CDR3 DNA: TGCGCCAGCAGCCCGGAGGGGACAGCTAGCTCCTACGAGCAGTACTTC
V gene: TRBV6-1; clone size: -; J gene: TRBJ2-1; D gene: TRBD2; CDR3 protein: CASSENRLAESFF; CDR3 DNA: TGTGCCAGCAGTGAAAACAGACTAGCGGAATCGTTCTTC
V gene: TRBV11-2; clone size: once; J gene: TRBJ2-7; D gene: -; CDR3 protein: CASSAAVGLQYEQYF; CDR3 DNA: TGTGCCAGCAGCGCAGCGGTGGGGCTCCAATACGAGCAGTACTTC
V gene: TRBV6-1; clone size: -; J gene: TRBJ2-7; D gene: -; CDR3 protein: CASTRTMTGPYEQYF; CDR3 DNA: TGTGCCAGCACTAGGACTATGACAGGGCCTTACGAGCAGTACTTC
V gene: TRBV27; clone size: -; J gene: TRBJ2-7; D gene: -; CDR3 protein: CASSVGGGSTYEQYF; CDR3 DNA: TGTGCCAGCAGTGTAGGGGGCGGGAGCACCTACGAGCAGTACTTC
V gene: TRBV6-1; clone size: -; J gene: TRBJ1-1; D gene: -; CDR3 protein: CASSVRGSAEAFF; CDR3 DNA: TGTGCCAGCAGTGTGCGGGGCTCTGCTGAAGCTTTCTTT
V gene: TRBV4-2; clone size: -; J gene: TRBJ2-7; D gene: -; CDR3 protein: CASSQAVGPGFGEQYF; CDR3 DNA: TGTGCCAGCAGCCAAGCGGTGGGGCCCGGCTTTGGGGAGCAGTACTTC
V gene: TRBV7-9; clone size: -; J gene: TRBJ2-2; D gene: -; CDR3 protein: CASSQLAYTGELFF; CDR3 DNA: TGTGCCAGCAGCCAACTAGCTTACACCGGGGAGCTGTTTTTT
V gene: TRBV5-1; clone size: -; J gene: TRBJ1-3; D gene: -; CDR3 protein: CASSLQTGTSGNTIYF; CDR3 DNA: TGCGCCAGCAGCTTACAAACAGGGACCTCTGGAAACACCATATATTTT
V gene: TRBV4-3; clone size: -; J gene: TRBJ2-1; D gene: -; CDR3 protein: CASSQVARSSYNEQFF; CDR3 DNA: TGCGCCAGCAGCCAAGTTGCGCGGTCCTCCTACAATGAGCAGTTCTTC
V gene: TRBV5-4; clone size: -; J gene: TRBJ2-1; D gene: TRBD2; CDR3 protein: CASSAGLAGHNEQFF; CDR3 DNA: TGTGCCAGCAGCGCCGGACTAGCGGGTCACAATGAGCAGTTCTTC
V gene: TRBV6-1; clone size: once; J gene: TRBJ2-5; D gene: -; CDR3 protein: CASSGGLRETQYF; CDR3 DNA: TGTGCCAGCAGTGGGGGGTTACGGGAGACCCAGTACTTC
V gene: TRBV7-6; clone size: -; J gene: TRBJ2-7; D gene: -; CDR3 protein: CASSLARGASYEQYF; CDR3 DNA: TGTGCCAGCAGCTTAGCCAGGGGGGCCTCCTACGAGCAGTACTTC
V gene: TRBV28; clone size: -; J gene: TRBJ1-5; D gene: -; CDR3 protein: CASSLGGQPQHF; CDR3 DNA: TGTGCCAGCAGTTTAGGGGGTCAGCCCCAGCATTTT
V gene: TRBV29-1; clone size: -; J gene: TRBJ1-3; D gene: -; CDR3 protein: CSVELLGTTSGNTIYF; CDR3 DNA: TGCAGCGTTGAATTGCTGGGGACTACCTCTGGAAACACCATATATTTT
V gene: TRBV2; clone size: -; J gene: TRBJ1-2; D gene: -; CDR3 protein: CASRIVLYGYTF; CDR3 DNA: TGTGCCAGCAGGATTGTACTCTATGGCTACACCTTC
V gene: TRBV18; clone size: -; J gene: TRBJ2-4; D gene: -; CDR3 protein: CASSPRGADIQYF; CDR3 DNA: TGTGCCAGCTCACCTCGGGGGGCGGACATTCAGTACTTC